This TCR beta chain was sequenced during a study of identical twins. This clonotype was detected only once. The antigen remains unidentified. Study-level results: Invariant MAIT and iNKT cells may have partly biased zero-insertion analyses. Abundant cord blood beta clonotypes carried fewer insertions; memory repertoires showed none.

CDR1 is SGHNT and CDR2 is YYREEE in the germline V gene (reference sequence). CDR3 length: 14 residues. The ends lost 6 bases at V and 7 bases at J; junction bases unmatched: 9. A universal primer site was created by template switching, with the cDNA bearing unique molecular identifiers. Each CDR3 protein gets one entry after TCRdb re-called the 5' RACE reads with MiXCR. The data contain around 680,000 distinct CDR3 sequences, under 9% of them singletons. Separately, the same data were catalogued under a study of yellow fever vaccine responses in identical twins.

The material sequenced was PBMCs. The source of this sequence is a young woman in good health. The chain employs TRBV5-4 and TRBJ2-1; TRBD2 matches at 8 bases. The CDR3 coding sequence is TGTGCCAGCAACCCTCGGCCTAGCGGGAATGAGCAGTTCTTC. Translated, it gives CASNPRPSGNEQFF.